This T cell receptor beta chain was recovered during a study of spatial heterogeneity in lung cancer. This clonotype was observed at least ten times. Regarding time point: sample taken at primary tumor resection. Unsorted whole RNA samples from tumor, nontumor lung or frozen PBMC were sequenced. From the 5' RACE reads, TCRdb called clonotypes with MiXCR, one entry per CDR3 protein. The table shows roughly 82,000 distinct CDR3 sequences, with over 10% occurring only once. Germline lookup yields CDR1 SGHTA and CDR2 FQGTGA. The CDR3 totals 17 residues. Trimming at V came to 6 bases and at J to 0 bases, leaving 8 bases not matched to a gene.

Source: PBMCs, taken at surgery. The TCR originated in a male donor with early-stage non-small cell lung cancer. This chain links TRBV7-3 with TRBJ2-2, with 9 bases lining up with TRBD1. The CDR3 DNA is TGTGCCAGCAGTTCCACAGGGGGCACTGCGAACACCGGGGAGCTGTTTTTT. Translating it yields CASSSTGGTANTGELFF.